This passage covers 2 T cell receptor beta chains from one sample sequenced in a study of blood T cells in healthy people across ages. A second PCR, run for roughly 7 to 11 cycles, used a sample-barcoded 5' primer plus a J-beta primer mix. TCRdb independently ran MiXCR on the 5' RACE reads; one entry per CDR3 protein. The data hold more than 800,000 distinct CDR3 sequences, with 25% to 30% observed a single time. The material sequenced was blood. The origin of the receptors is a woman over 75 in good health.

In regard to this clonotype: This may be a read error: a much more frequent sequence differs by one nucleotide. This sequence joins TRBV5-1 and TRBJ2-7; 10 bases fit TRBD2. The J call is in doubt because the DNA end fits TRBJ2-5 better. Per the germline V gene, CDR1 is SGHRS and CDR2 is YFSETQ. The CDR3 extends over 16 amino acids. The CDR3 protein is CASLVGPSGGQGTQYF. The CDR3 nucleotides are TGCGCCAGCCTCGTCGGTCCTAGCGGGGGCCAAGGGACCCAGTACTTC.

The chain is built from TRBV7-6 and TRBJ1-1; 9 nucleotides match TRBD1. This CDR3 has 15 residues. Germline V lookup: CDR1 SGHVS, CDR2 FNYEAQ. V gave up 5 bases and J gave up 1 base; unmatched junction bases: 5. Here the CDR3 DNA reads TGTGCCAGCAGCCCGGGGGGACAGGGGAACACTGAAGCTTTCTTT. It specifies CASSPGGQGNTEAFF.